The 16 T cell receptor beta chains below all came from one sample that was sequenced in a study of cytomegalovirus exposure and HLA in healthy donors (dated by TCRdb to 2016 to 2017). Libraries were constructed by the immunoSEQ multiplex PCR assay. The multiplex PCR relied on a mix of 60 forward primers for TCR Vbeta segments and 13 reverse primers for TCR Jbeta segments. In TCRdb, the immuneACCESS table is reduced to in-frame sequences with V and J assigned. These tables do not hold every clone; where another copy was compared, an unresolved V gene accounts for under half, and the others remain unexplained. Recorded for this sample are under 150,000 clones; more than 75% of them occurred a single time. 3% to 3.5% of the sample belongs to the ten largest clones. The sequenced material came from PBMCs. These receptors originate from a female donor in good health and CMV-seronegative.

V usage is TRBV5-4 and J usage is TRBJ1-2; 7 positions match TRBD1. The CDR3 has 14 residues. The trim removed 5 bases at V and 5 bases at J, leaving 9 bases unmatched. Germline loops: CDR1 SGHNT, CDR2 YYREEE (reference sequence). CDR3 in amino acids: CASSLVDRVYGYTF. The CDR3 DNA follows: TGTGCCAGCAGTCTCGTTGACAGGGTATATGGCTACACCTTC.

The chain couples TRBV19 to TRBJ2-7; 10 bases agree with TRBD1. Losses at the gene ends were 0 bases for V and 2 bases for J; bases not matched to a gene: 4. Germline V gene sequence: CDR1 LNHDA, CDR2 SQIVND (reference sequence). The CDR3 is made up of 16 amino acids. CDR3 residues: CASSIEDRGLAYEQYF. CDR3 DNA sequence: TGTGCCAGTAGTATAGAAGACAGGGGGCTCGCCTACGAGCAGTACTTC.

The chain is built from TRBV2 and TRBJ2-1; TRBD2 agrees at 8 bases. Germline V CDR1 and CDR2: SNHLY, FYNNEI. The CDR3 sequence is 15 residues long. V gave up 4 bases and J gave up 7 bases; unmatched junction bases: 9. The CDR3 is CASSVEAGEVNEQFF. The DNA for the CDR3 is TGTGCCAGCAGTGTTGAAGCGGGGGAGGTGAATGAGCAGTTCTTC.

The gene calls are TRBV2 and TRBJ2-3, with a weak D call TRBD2 (6 bases). V was shortened by 3 bases and J by 4 bases, with 14 bases between the two germline ends. The germline gives CDR1 SNHLY, CDR2 FYNNEI. The CDR3 runs to 15 residues. Written as DNA, the CDR3 is TGTGCCAGCAGTGACAACGGGAGACGATCAGATACGCAGTATTTT. The encoded protein is CASSDNGRRSDTQYF.

This clone occurred a few times. This chain connects TRBV6-5 to TRBJ1-5, with TRBD1 matching over 9 bases. V shed 2 bases, J shed 5 bases, and the junction held 4 bases outside the gene matches. CDR3 length: 15 residues. Germline CDR1 and CDR2: MNHEY and SVGAGI. The CDR3 sequence is CASSYADRGDQPQHF. DNA for the CDR3: TGTGCCAGCAGTTACGCTGACAGGGGGGATCAGCCCCAGCATTTT.

The chain is built from TRBV5-1 and TRBJ2-7; 9 nucleotides match TRBD1. This CDR3 comprises 15 residues. Germline CDR1 reads SGHRS; CDR2 reads YFSETQ. J was trimmed by 0 bases and V by 2 bases; bases with no gene match: 3. The CDR3: CASSFRTGVSYEQYF. The CDR3, as DNA: TGCGCCAGCAGCTTCAGGACAGGGGTCTCCTACGAGCAGTACTTC.

This chain joins TRBV7-2 and TRBJ2-4; 12 bases agree with TRBD2. The CDR3 sequence is 18 residues long. The junction had 8 bases not matched to a gene; V was cut back by 5 bases and J by 0 bases. Germline V gene lookup returns CDR1 SGHTA and CDR2 FQGNSA. CDR3 nucleotide sequence: TGTGCCAGCAGCCGACGGACTAGCGGGACACTAGCCAAAAACATTCAGTACTTC. Translated: CASSRRTSGTLAKNIQYF. Filled out from reference TRBV7-2 and TRBJ2-4, the complete variable domain reads GAGVSQSPSNKVTEKGKDVELRCDPISGHTALYWYRQSLGQGLEFLIYFQGNSAPDKSGLPSDRFSAERTGGSVSTLTIQRTQQEDSAVYLCASSRRTSGTLAKNIQYFGAGTRLSVL.

The rearrangement links TRBV12-5 to TRBJ1-5; tentatively, D is TRBD1 (5 bases). The CDR3 is 14 residues long. V shed 5 bases and J shed 6 bases, with 14 bases lying between them. Germline assignment: CDR1 LGHNT and CDR2 FRNRAP. CDR3: CASGPGGSSQPQHF. The CDR3 region has the DNA TGTGCTAGTGGTCCCGGGGGGTCCTCTCAGCCCCAGCATTTT.

J is TRBJ2-1 and V is TRBV7-2, with D maybe TRBD1 (5 bases). The V gene's germline CDR1 is SGHTA and CDR2 FQGNSA. Trimming took 4 bases from V and 8 from J, leaving 15 bases between them. The CDR3 runs to 14 residues. DNA of the CDR3: TGTGCCAGCAGCTACTCAGGGTTCCGGGATGAGCAGTTCTTC. This encodes CASSYSGFRDEQFF.

Here the CDR3 DNA reads TGTGCCAGCAAGCGGGATGGCTCCTACAATGAGCAGTTCTTC. This sequence encodes CASKRDGSYNEQFF. The chain has TRBV6-4 and TRBJ2-1; 7 bases are a match to TRBD2. V lost 7 bases, J lost 0 bases, and 3 bases stayed unmatched. This CDR3 comprises 14 residues. Germline lookup yields CDR1 MRHNA and CDR2 SNTAGT.

The V call is TRBV6-6, the J call TRBJ2-7; no definite D call. CDR3 length: 12 residues. Germline V gives CDR1 MNHNY, CDR2 SVGAGI (reference sequence). V was clipped by 3 bases and J by 2 bases, with 5 bases between them. CDR3 nucleotides: TGTGCCAGCAGTTATCATGCCTACGAGCAGTACTTC. This encodes CASSYHAYEQYF.

V usage is TRBV7-9 and J usage is TRBJ1-2, with a tentative D call TRBD1 (6 bases). The germline V gene encodes CDR1 SEHNR and CDR2 FQNEAQ (reference sequence). V lost 5 bases, J lost 4 bases, and 14 bases lay in between. The CDR3 consists of 14 residues. CDR3 nucleotide sequence: TGTGCCAGCAGCATAGGACAGACGCTCTATGGCTACACCTTC. The encoded protein is CASSIGQTLYGYTF.

The chain carries TRBV15 and TRBJ1-5, with 7 bases matching TRBD1. V gave up 0 bases and J gave up 0 bases; unmatched junction bases: 5. Germline lookup yields CDR1 LNHNV and CDR2 YYDKDF (reference sequence). The CDR3 loop spans 17 amino acids. The CDR3 here is CATSRDRDRYSNQPQHF. The CDR3, as DNA: TGTGCCACCAGCAGAGACCGGGACAGATATAGCAATCAGCCCCAGCATTTT.

CDR3 DNA sequence: TGCGCCAGCAGCCAAGGCGAGACATTCGGTTCAGATACGCAGTATTTT. It translates to CASSQGETFGSDTQYF. The rearrangement uses TRBV4-3 and TRBJ2-3; no reliable D call. V lost 1 base to trimming and J lost 4 bases, with 15 bases between them. The CDR3 extends over 16 amino acids. Germline V gene data show CDR1 as LGHNA and CDR2 as YSLEER.

This clone was found once. J is TRBJ1-4 and V is TRBV4-2; 8 nucleotides align to TRBD1. The CDR3 has 16 amino acids. Germline CDR1 and CDR2: LGHNA and YNFKEQ. Trimming at V came to 5 bases and at J to 0 bases, leaving 5 bases not matched to a gene. The CDR3 region has the DNA TGTGCCAGCAGCTGGGGACAGGATGCAACTAATGAAAAACTGTTTTTT. This translates into CASSWGQDATNEKLFF.

The rearrangement joins TRBV27 to TRBJ1-1, with TRBD1 identical over 7 bases. This CDR3 region has 16 residues. The V gene's germline CDR1 is MNHEY and CDR2 SMNVEV (reference sequence). J lost 6 bases, V lost 3 bases, and 13 bases had no gene match. The CDR3 loop is CASSFGGGGAVAEAFF. CDR3 DNA: TGTGCCAGCAGTTTCGGAGGGGGCGGGGCGGTTGCTGAAGCTTTCTTT.